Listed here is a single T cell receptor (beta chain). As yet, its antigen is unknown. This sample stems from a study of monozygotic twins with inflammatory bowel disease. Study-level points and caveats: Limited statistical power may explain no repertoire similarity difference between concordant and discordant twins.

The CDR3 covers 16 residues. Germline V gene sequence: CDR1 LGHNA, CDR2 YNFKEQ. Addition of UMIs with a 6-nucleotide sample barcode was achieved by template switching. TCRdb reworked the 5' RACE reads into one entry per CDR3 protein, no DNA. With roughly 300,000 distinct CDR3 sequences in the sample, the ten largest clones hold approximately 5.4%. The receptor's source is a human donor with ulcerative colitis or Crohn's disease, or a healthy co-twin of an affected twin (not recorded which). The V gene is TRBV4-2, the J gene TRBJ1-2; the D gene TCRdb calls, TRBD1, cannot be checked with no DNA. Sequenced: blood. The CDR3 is CASSQKGQDDVYGYTF.